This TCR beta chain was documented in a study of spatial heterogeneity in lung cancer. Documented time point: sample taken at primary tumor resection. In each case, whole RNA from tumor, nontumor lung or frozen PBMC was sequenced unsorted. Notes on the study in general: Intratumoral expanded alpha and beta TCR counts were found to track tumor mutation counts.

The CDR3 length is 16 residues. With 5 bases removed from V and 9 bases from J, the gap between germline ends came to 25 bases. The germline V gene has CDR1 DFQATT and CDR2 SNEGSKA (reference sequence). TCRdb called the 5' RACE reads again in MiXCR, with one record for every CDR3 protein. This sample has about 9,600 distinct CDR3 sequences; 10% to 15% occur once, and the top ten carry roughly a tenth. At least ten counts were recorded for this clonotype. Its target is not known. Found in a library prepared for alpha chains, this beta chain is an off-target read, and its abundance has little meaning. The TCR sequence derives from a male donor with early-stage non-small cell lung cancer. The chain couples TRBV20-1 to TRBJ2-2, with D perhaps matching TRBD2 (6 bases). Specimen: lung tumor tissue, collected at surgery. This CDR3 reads CSAFRAGGTGGRELFF. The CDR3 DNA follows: TGCAGTGCTTTTCGGGCCGGCGGGACCGGCGGTCGGGAGCTGTTTTTT.